The present T cell receptor (beta chain) was sequenced within a study of shared clonotypes between healthy human individuals. General study findings and limits: Of the naive CD4 clonotypes, around 4.9% were shared across a few donors. Naive subsets typically showed greater estimated richness than memory subsets.

Donors were healthy HIV-negative adults without recently reported acute infections or vaccinations. To note about this clone: Antigen: not known. The sample carries other DNA sequences with the same CDR3.

Trimming cost V 6 bases and J 0 bases; bases outside gene matches: 3. CDR3 length: 14 residues. Looked up from germline, CDR1 is MNHEY and CDR2 is SVGAGI. In the sorted-subset replicate PCRs, around 220 ng DNA, 25,000 to 30,000 T cell genomes, was used. Libraries were prepared by immunoSEQ multiplex PCR; TCRdb keeps only in-frame clonotypes and omits some of them. The table lists over 2 million clones, 85% to 95% of them singletons. The sample was naive CD4+ T cells from PBMCs. The subset is: CD45RA+ positively selected. The rearrangement uses TRBV6-5 and TRBJ2-3, with 7 bases matching TRBD2. The receptor comes from a man between 18 and 29 years old in good health. Some clones in this sample may be carry-over from other donors' samples. CDR3 residues: CASRLALSTDTQYF. The CDR3 DNA reads as TGTGCCAGCAGACTAGCGCTTAGCACAGATACGCAGTATTTT.